These 9 T cell receptor beta chains were sequenced from one sample in a study of glioma-infiltrating T cells. Amplification of TCR alpha and beta CDR3 regions from RNA used iRepertoire nested multiplex PCR. TCRdb reprocessed the multiplex PCR reads with MiXCR, giving one entry per CDR3 protein. The top ten clones hold more than 10% of a sample with more than 350,000 distinct CDR3 sequences, less than 50% of them seen once. Material for sequencing was glioma tissue, nonneoplastic brain tissue, or PBMCs (not recorded which). All receptors derive from a human donor with low-grade glioma or glioblastoma, undergoing nonglioma brain surgery, or in good health (not recorded which).

This clonotype turned up a few times. The chain combines TRBV28 with TRBJ2-1; D not certain. Germline V lookup: CDR1 MDHEN, CDR2 SYDVKM. The germline V and J ends were trimmed by 7 bases and 7 bases, with 14 bases remaining between them. This CDR3 has 13 residues. CDR3 bases: TGTGCCAGCACCCAGGTCATCAGGAATGAGCAGTTCTTC. Its protein is CASTQVIRNEQFF.

The CDR3 bases are TGTGCCAGCAGCTTATCGGGGGATGGCTACACCTTC. It encodes CASSLSGDGYTF. The chain recombines TRBV7-9 with TRBJ1-2; weak D call: TRBD1 (5 bases). Deletions cut 2 bases from V and 6 bases from J, with 7 bases between. Germline assignment: CDR1 SEHNR and CDR2 FQNEAQ (reference sequence). The CDR3 contains 12 residues. The full variable domain, rest sourced from reference TRBV7-9 and TRBJ1-2, is DTGVSQNPRHKITKRGQNVTFRCDPISEHNRLYWYRQTLGQGPEFLTYFQNEAQLEKSRLLSDRFSAERPKGSFSTLEIQRTEQGDSAMYLCASSLSGDGYTFGSGTRLTVV.

The rearrangement links TRBV6-2 or TRBV6-3 to TRBJ1-2, with TRBD1 matching over 8 bases. From germline, CDR1 is MNHEY and CDR2 SVGEGT. With V trimmed by 6 bases and J by 4 bases, 7 bases remained unmatched. CDR3 length: 14 residues. CDR3 DNA sequence: TGTGCCAGCAGAAACAGGGGGTCCTTCTATGGCTACACCTTC. It is translated as CASRNRGSFYGYTF.

The table lists this clonotype with many counts. The chain is built from TRBV28 and TRBJ2-3, with D possibly TRBD2 on 7 matching bases. Trimming shortened V by 3 bases and J by 5 bases, and 15 bases separated the two germline ends. The germline V gene has CDR1 MDHEN and CDR2 SYDVKM. The CDR3 has 15 amino acids. CDR3 amino acids: CASSLYRGAGDTQYF. The DNA of the CDR3 is TGTGCCAGCAGTTTGTATCGGGGGGCGGGAGATACGCAGTATTTT.

This clonotype was seen ten or more times. This chain connects TRBV7-3 to TRBJ2-5; D uncertain. CDR1 is SGHTA and CDR2 is FQGTGA in the germline V gene. Trimming took off 0 bases at V and 1 base at J, with 3 bases between the two ends. The length of the CDR3 is 13 residues. The CDR3, as DNA: TGTGCCAGCAGCTTAACGCGCCAAGAGACCCAGTACTTC. Translated: CASSLTRQETQYF. Full variable domain (rest looked up from reference TRBV7-3 and TRBJ2-5): GAGVSQTPSNKVTEKGKYVELRCDPISGHTALYWYRQSLGQGPEFLIYFQGTGAADDSGLPNDRFFAVRPEGSVSTLKIQRTERGDSAVYLCASSLTRQETQYFGPGTRLLVL.

In its sample, this clonotype was seen once. The chain carries TRBV19 and TRBJ1-2; unclear D gene. The V end lost 7 bases, the J end lost 0 bases, and 12 bases lay between the germline ends. Germline V CDR1 and CDR2: LNHDA, SQIVND (reference sequence). The CDR3 has 14 residues. The CDR3 here is CASTLGRPNYGYTF. CDR3 bases: TGTGCCAGTACCCTCGGCAGACCTAACTATGGCTACACCTTC.

This clonotype was counted a single time. A read error is possible here, since a much larger clone lies one base away. The chain couples TRBV6-1 to TRBJ2-7; 13 nucleotides line up with TRBD2. The CDR3 consists of 18 residues. V lost 5 bases and J lost 4; bases outside the gene matches: 14. Germline lookup yields CDR1 MNHNS and CDR2 SASEGT. Here the CDR3 DNA reads TGTGCCAGCAGTACCCTGCCCCTAGGACTAGCGGGAGAGTACGAGCAGTACTTC. As protein: CASSTLPLGLAGEYEQYF.

The chain couples TRBV28 to TRBJ2-3, with D possibly TRBD2 on 6 matching bases. From germline, CDR1 is MDHEN and CDR2 SYDVKM. V was shortened by 3 bases and J by 4 bases, with 14 bases between the two germline ends. This CDR3 has 15 residues. CDR3 sequence: CASSLRGDGADTQYF. In DNA form, the CDR3 reads TGTGCCAGCAGTTTGCGGGGTGACGGGGCAGATACGCAGTATTTT. The full variable domain, its missing parts supplied by reference TRBV28 and TRBJ2-3, is DVKVTQSSRYLVKRTGEKVFLECVQDMDHENMFWYRQDPGLGLRLIYFSYDVKMKEKGDIPEGYSVSREKKERFSLILESASTNQTSMYLCASSLRGDGADTQYFGPGTRLTVL.

Worth noting for this clonotype: A much larger clone sits a single nucleotide away, making a read error possible. The chain is built from TRBV6-2 or TRBV6-3 and TRBJ2-7, with 9 nucleotides matching TRBD1. After removal of 5 bases from V and 3 bases from J, the junction contained 8 bases not matched to a gene. CDR1 and CDR2 from the germline V gene are MNHEY and SVGEGT. The CDR3 consists of 15 residues. CDR3: CASSPDRGMVYEQYF. DNA for the CDR3: TGTGCCAGCAGTCCCGACAGGGGGATGGTCTACGAGCAGTACTTC.